This entry lists 23 T cell receptor beta chains sequenced from one sample in a study of shared clonotypes between healthy human individuals. TCRdb keeps only in-frame clones here, not all; method: immunoSEQ multiplex PCR. The sample yields 400,000 to 500,000 clones, around 80% seen once. Source material: PBMCs. The origin of the receptors is a woman in her 40s in good health. Some clones in this sample may be carry-over from other donors' samples.

Written as DNA, the CDR3 is TGTGCCAGCAGCCCCCTCCCCGAAAACTCTGGAAACACCATATATTTT. This translates into CASSPLPENSGNTIYF. The chain recombines TRBV5-6 with TRBJ1-3; the D is unclear. Trimming took off 4 bases at V and 0 bases at J, with 14 bases between the two ends. The CDR3 is 16 residues long. Per the germline V gene, CDR1 is SGHDT and CDR2 is YYEEEE.

This chain connects TRBV5-1 to TRBJ1-1; D ambiguous. Germline CDR1 and CDR2: SGHRS and YFSETQ. The CDR3 contains 13 residues. Trimming removed 4 bases at V and 3 bases at J, with 10 bases between. The CDR3 region is CASSPHKDTEAFF. CDR3 bases: TGCGCCAGCAGCCCGCACAAAGACACTGAAGCTTTCTTT.

The chain is built from TRBV18 and TRBJ2-5; either TRBD1 or TRBD2 may supply D (5 bases each). Near its end, the DNA agrees better with TRBJ2-7, so the J call may be wrong. Germline V lookup: CDR1 KGHSH, CDR2 LQKENI. The CDR3 contains 13 residues. DNA for the CDR3: TGTGCCAGCTCACCACCGGGGGCCTACGAGCAGTACTTC. Its translation: CASSPPGAYEQYF.

V and J are TRBV5-8 and TRBJ1-1; D is uncertain. The germline V gene has CDR1 SGHTS and CDR2 YDEGEE. CDR3 length: 13 amino acids. Trimming removed 2 bases at V and 1 base at J, with 6 bases between. CDR3 region: CASSFFQNTEAFF. CDR3 nucleotide sequence: TGTGCCAGCAGCTTTTTCCAGAACACTGAAGCTTTCTTT.

V usage is TRBV9 and J usage is TRBJ2-5; D is perhaps TRBD2 (5 bases). The V end lost 0 bases, the J end lost 0 bases, and 9 bases lay between the germline ends. Germline V gene sequence: CDR1 SGDLS, CDR2 YYNGEE. CDR3 length: 15 amino acids. CDR3 sequence (DNA): TGTGCCAGCAGCGTAGCTACGGGAAACCAAGAGACCCAGTACTTC. Its protein product is CASSVATGNQETQYF.

Details on this clone: Different DNA sequences within this sample yield the same CDR3. The chain employs TRBV20-1 and TRBJ2-5, with D hard to call. From germline, CDR1 is DFQATT and CDR2 SNEGSKA (reference sequence). CDR3 length: 11 amino acids. V lost 1 base and J lost 5, with 5 bases in between. CDR3 amino acids: CSARARETQYF. CDR3 nucleotides: TGCAGTGCTAGAGCGCGGGAGACCCAGTACTTC.

The chain links TRBV18 to TRBJ2-1; tentative D call: TRBD2 (5 bases). V was pared by 6 bases and J by 5 bases, with 23 bases between. Germline V lookup: CDR1 KGHSH, CDR2 LQKENI. The CDR3 totals 17 residues. CDR3 protein: CASSPLSGTRQDNEQFF. The CDR3 bases are TGTGCCAGCTCCCCTCTGTCCGGTACTAGACAAGACAATGAGCAGTTCTTC.

The rearrangement links TRBV7-8 to TRBJ1-1; no firm D call. V lost 5 bases to trimming and J lost 7 bases, with 8 bases between them. CDR3 length equals 11 residues. Germline V gene lookup returns CDR1 SGHVS and CDR2 FQNEAQ. The CDR3 here is CASSQSVEAFF. The CDR3 DNA sequence: TGTGCCAGCAGCCAGAGTGTTGAAGCTTTCTTT.

The J gene is TRBJ1-1, the V gene TRBV15; the D gene is possibly TRBD1 (6 bases). The CDR3 sequence is 14 residues long. The V gene lost 9 bases and the J gene lost 3 bases, with 17 bases spanning the gap. Germline CDR1 is LNHNV and CDR2 is YYDKDF (reference sequence). The CDR3 loop is CATNDRQADTEAFF. DNA for the CDR3: TGTGCCACGAATGACAGGCAAGCGGACACTGAAGCTTTCTTT.

The genes are TRBV6-4 and TRBJ2-1, with TRBD2 matching over 10 bases. Losses at the gene ends were 5 bases for V and 4 bases for J; bases not matched to a gene: 5. The germline V gene encodes CDR1 MRHNA and CDR2 SNTAGT. The CDR3 contains 15 residues. The CDR3: CASSKREGLYNEQFF. CDR3 sequence (DNA): TGTGCCAGCAGTAAGCGGGAGGGCCTTTACAATGAGCAGTTCTTC.

This clone was observed a handful of times. V and J are TRBV30 and TRBJ1-5; D remains ambiguous. Germline CDR1 is GTSNPN and CDR2 is SVGIG (reference sequence). CDR3 length equals 12 residues. V was clipped by 7 bases and J by 4 bases, with 11 bases between them. The CDR3 DNA follows: TGTGCCTATCGGGCCCCAAATCAGCCCCAGCATTTT. Translation gives CAYRAPNQPQHF.

Turning to this clone: One base separates it from a far larger clone, so it is likely a read error. The chain recombines TRBV4-1 with TRBJ2-7; D tentatively reads TRBD1 or TRBD2 (5 bases each). CDR1 and CDR2 (germline): MGHRA, YSYEKL. The CDR3 has 13 amino acids. This CDR3 is CASRRDLNSERYF. The CDR3 DNA is TGCGCCAGCAGAAGGGACCTCAATTCCGAGCGGTACTTC.

This chain connects TRBV18 to TRBJ2-1, with 7 bases fitting TRBD1. Unmatched junction bases numbered 5, after V lost 4 bases and J lost 5 bases. The germline V gene encodes CDR1 KGHSH and CDR2 LQKENI. The CDR3 runs to 14 residues. The CDR3 spells CASSQGARDNEQFF. In nucleotides, the CDR3 is TGTGCCAGCTCACAGGGGGCTAGAGACAATGAGCAGTTCTTC.

The V call is TRBV4-2, the J call TRBJ1-5, with TRBD1 matching 10 bases. Per germline, CDR1 LGHNA and CDR2 YNFKEQ. This CDR3 is 15 amino acids long. V gave up 4 bases and J gave up 0 bases; unmatched junction bases: 0. CDR3 sequence reads: CASSRDRGSNQPQHF. In DNA form, the CDR3 reads TGTGCCAGCAGCCGGGACAGGGGTAGCAATCAGCCCCAGCATTTT.

The rearrangement links TRBV6-5 to TRBJ2-7; D remains unclear. This CDR3 region has 13 residues. Trimming left V 7 bases short and J 2 bases short, with 12 bases between. CDR1 and CDR2 (germline): MNHEY, SVGAGI. The CDR3 protein is CASISAATYEQYF. CDR3 bases: TGTGCCAGCATATCGGCGGCCACCTACGAGCAGTACTTC.

The chain carries TRBV7-3 and TRBJ2-1; TRBD2 matches 11 bases. CDR3 length equals 14 residues. Germline assignment: CDR1 SGHTA and CDR2 FQGTGA. The V gene end was trimmed by 6 bases and the J gene end by 7 bases; junction bases not matched to a gene: 5. The CDR3 spells CASSSSGRSNEQFF. The CDR3 DNA reads as TGTGCCAGCAGTTCTAGCGGGAGGTCGAATGAGCAGTTCTTC.

This chain links TRBV7-9 with TRBJ2-1; TRBD1 might be the D (6 bases). The germline CDR1 and CDR2 sequences are SEHNR and FQNEAQ (reference sequence). V was shortened by 5 bases and J by 9 bases, with 14 bases between the two germline ends. The CDR3 is made up of 13 amino acids. The CDR3 spells CASSQQQGAEQFF. In nucleotides, the CDR3 is TGTGCCAGCAGCCAACAACAGGGCGCTGAGCAGTTCTTC.

This clone turned up a few times. V and J are TRBV4-2 and TRBJ2-3; 13 nucleotides line up with TRBD2. The CDR3 contains 20 residues. The ends lost 3 bases at V and 8 bases at J; junction bases unmatched: 20. Germline CDR1 is LGHNA and CDR2 is YNFKEQ. In DNA, the CDR3 is TGTGCCAGCAGCCAGGCCCCCGGACTAGCGGGAGTGGGGCTGTTGGGTACGCAGTATTTT. Translated, it gives CASSQAPGLAGVGLLGTQYF.

This clone was seen ten or more times. This same CDR3 is encoded by further DNA sequences in the sample. V and J are TRBV7-8 and TRBJ1-1; 8 bases align to TRBD1. With 4 bases clipped from V and 2 bases from J, the junction kept 12 bases outside the gene matches. The CDR3 length is 17 residues. Germline CDR1 is SGHVS and CDR2 is FQNEAQ. The CDR3 loop is CASSSRFGQGGNTEAFF. DNA of the CDR3: TGTGCCAGCAGCTCTAGATTCGGACAGGGAGGAAACACTGAAGCTTTCTTT. Full variable domain (outside the CDR3, taken from reference TRBV7-8 and TRBJ1-1): GAGVSQSPRYKVAKRGQDVALRCDPISGHVSLFWYQQALGQGPEFLTYFQNEAQLDKSGLPSDRFFAERPEGSVSTLKIQRTQQEDSAVYLCASSSRFGQGGNTEAFFGQGTRLTVV.

The CDR3 sequence: CASSLPGSYNEQFF. The CDR3, as DNA: TGTGCCAGCAGCTTACCGGGCTCGTACAATGAGCAGTTCTTC. This chain connects TRBV7-9 to TRBJ2-1; D gene uncertain. This CDR3 region has 14 residues. V lost 2 bases, J lost 4 bases, and 9 bases lay in between. Germline V lookup: CDR1 SEHNR, CDR2 FQNEAQ (reference sequence).

This clone was seen more than once but under ten times. This sequence joins TRBV4-3 and TRBJ1-1, with D unresolved. Trimming removed 0 bases at V and 1 base at J, with 3 bases between. CDR1 is LGHNA and CDR2 is YSLEER in the germline V gene. The CDR3 contains 13 residues. The CDR3 protein is CASSQDKNTEAFF. The CDR3 bases are TGCGCCAGCAGCCAAGACAAGAACACTGAAGCTTTCTTT.

V and J are TRBV7-6 and TRBJ2-1; 7 bases match TRBD2. V gave up 3 bases and J gave up 10 bases; unmatched junction bases: 3. The CDR3 extends over 12 amino acids. Germline CDR1 is SGHVS and CDR2 is FNYEAQ. CDR3 loop: CASSFVGGEQFF. The CDR3 nucleotides are TGTGCCAGCAGCTTTGTGGGGGGGGAGCAGTTCTTC.

The chain has TRBV7-2 and TRBJ2-7; perhaps TRBD1 as D (5 bases). The V end lost 1 base, the J end lost 5 bases, and 18 bases lay between the germline ends. Per germline, CDR1 SGHTA and CDR2 FQGNSA. The CDR3 spans 16 residues. In DNA, the CDR3 is TGTGCCAGCAGCTTAGGGGGCAGGGTTTTCCACCACGAGCAGTACTTC. Its protein product is CASSLGGRVFHHEQYF.